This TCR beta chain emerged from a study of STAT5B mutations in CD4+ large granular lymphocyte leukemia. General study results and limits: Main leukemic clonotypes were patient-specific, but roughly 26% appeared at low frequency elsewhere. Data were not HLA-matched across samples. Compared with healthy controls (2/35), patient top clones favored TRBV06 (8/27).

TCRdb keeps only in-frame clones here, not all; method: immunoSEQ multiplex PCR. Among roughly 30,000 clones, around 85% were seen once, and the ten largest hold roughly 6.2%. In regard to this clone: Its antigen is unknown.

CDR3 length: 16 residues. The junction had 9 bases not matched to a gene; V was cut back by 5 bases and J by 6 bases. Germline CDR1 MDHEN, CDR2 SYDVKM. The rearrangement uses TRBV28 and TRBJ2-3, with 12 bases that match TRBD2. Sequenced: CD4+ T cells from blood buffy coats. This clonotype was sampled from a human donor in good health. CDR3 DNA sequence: TGTGCCAGCAGTCCCCCACTAGCGGGGGGCGTGGATACGCAGTATTTT. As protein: CASSPPLAGGVDTQYF.